This T cell receptor (beta chain) came from a study of T cells in Graves' hyperthyroidism and ophthalmopathy (dated 2019 in TCRdb). For context, the study as a whole: Peripheral blood was sampled at the time of initial diagnosis, prior to any treatment. TCR Vbeta CDR3 sequencing of approximately 140 peripheral blood samples (under 45 ophthalmopathy, 70 to 85 hyperthyroidism and 17 progressor patients) is reported in the paper. Prospective prediction of ophthalmopathy was tested in an independent validation cohort consisting of roughly 20 hyperthyroidism patients and 15 or so patients who later progressed to ophthalmopathy. Thyroid tissue and blood T-cell repertoires from several Graves' hyperthyroidism patients were also compared in the study. Once sampling was done, hyperthyroidism patients were given methimazole at a starting dose of 30 mg daily, whereas ophthalmopathy patients were given high-dose intravenous methylprednisolone. The approximately 98 discovery patients were randomly divided into training and test sets at a 7:3 ratio. To identify distinguishing TCR V-J signatures, a discovery cohort of about 100 patients was used, comprising under 45 with Graves' ophthalmopathy and some 57 with stable Graves' hyperthyroidism. The research as a whole found: Most expanded thyroid clonotypes (frequency above 0.001) were also found in blood, which suggests that blood repertoires may mirror thyroid immune responses. During validation, the model predicted progression to ophthalmopathy a median of approximately six months ahead of onset, with approximately 70% sensitivity and 72% to 80% specificity. In cross-validation, a model built on a 13 V-J signature told ophthalmopathy apart from stable hyperthyroidism with approximately 90% sensitivity and roughly 81% specificity, and in testing the same model reached 80%/75%. No statistical method was used to fix the sample size in advance, and group allocation was not hidden from the investigators.

The TCR beta CDR3 regions were amplified from RNA transcripts. For the first round of RT-PCR on the TCR CDR3, the HTBI primer set was used together with the Qiagen OneStep RT-PCR kit. The libraries were constructed in a second round of multiplex PCR and then size-selected and purified. Sequencing of the libraries was done on an Illumina HiSeq2000 using paired-end 100 bp reads. The authors' analysis ran thus. Raw data were processed with SOAPnuke, discarding reads with adapters, uncalled bases, mean Phred below 15, or no exact constant-primer or identifier match. High-quality paired reads were merged with COPE v1.2.5, and unique nucleotide sequences were defined as clonotypes. MiTCR v1.1 was used to align clonotypes to the IMGT TRBV, TRBD and TRBJ reference segments. The analysis was restricted to V-J combinations with a frequency above 0.0001, which together covered roughly 99% of the repertoires. The TCS score was defined as the ratio of F50 (clonal expansion) to E x V (chaos), calculated using BLOSUM62-based TCRdist between CDR3 peptides within each V-J. Welch's t-statistics and random forest reduced 450 to 600 V-J features to 13, which were used in a naive Bayes classifier (R e1071). The raw public reads went through TCRdb reprocessing: fastp at Q25, MiXCR clone calling, in-frame beta chains kept. Each entry merges the rows of one CDR3 protein and shows their most common DNA and genes. The V and J calls here are based on TCRdb, not the publication. Recorded for this sample are over 700,000 distinct CDR3 sequences; around 19% of them occurred a single time. The ten biggest clones cover approximately 16% of the sample.

Hyperthyroidism patients were newly diagnosed, with disease duration under 2 months, and aged 18 to 65 years. Exclusion was applied to patients with uncontrolled infections, other autoimmune diseases, pregnancy or lactation. Clinical symptoms, serum thyroxine and TRAb, thyroid ultrasound, and orbital computed tomography formed the basis for the diagnoses. Blood from progressor patients was collected at the time of first diagnosis with hyperthyroidism, before any ophthalmopathy symptoms had appeared. PBMCs were isolated from 7.5 to 10 ml of fresh peripheral blood by Ficoll-Paque density gradient centrifugation. Progressor patients were defined as those initially diagnosed with Graves' hyperthyroidism in whom ophthalmopathy developed during follow-up. Trizol reagent was used to extract total RNA, and RNA quality was then checked on an Agilent 2100 Bioanalyzer. This clonotype was seen at least ten times. Its recognized antigen is unknown. One base away there is no much larger clone; base qualities are not given.

V is clipped by 7 bases and J by 6 bases, and the sequence between their germline boundaries is 13 bases long. Spanning cysteine to phenylalanine, the CDR3 consists of 12 amino acids. The entry retains the CDR3 DNA only, 36 bases that are in frame from base 1. Based on the germline V gene, the CDR1 and CDR2 sequences are SNHLY and FYNNEI. This TCR derives from a woman between 45 and 60 years old with Graves' hyperthyroidism that later progressed to Graves' ophthalmopathy. The specimen sequenced was blood. The rearrangement joined TRBV2 to TRBJ2-7; 5 matching bases give a weak D call of TRBD1. The sequence in DNA is TGTGCCAGCACCAGGACACCAGCCGAGCAGTACTTC. This sequence encodes CASTRTPAEQYF.